The following is a T cell receptor beta chain sequence with its context. The target antigen is unknown. TCRdb's copy holds only in-frame clones and misses some; the assay was immunoSEQ multiplex PCR. In the table there are about 100,000 clones, about 93% of which are singletons. The data derive from a study of T cell responses to AZD1222 COVID-19 vaccine. In germline, CDR1 is SNHLY, CDR2 FYNNEI. The CDR3 contains 12 residues. The V end lost 1 base, the J end lost 2 bases, and 3 bases lay between the germline ends. Whole-study findings and limits: Donors skewed white British and female; clonal diversity was possibly underestimated. Nearly half of unique spike-specific TCRs reportedly avoided B.1.351 and B.1.1.7 mutated regions.

The source material was peripheral blood, sampled on day 0 of AZD1222 vaccination. V and J are TRBV2 and TRBJ2-7; D uncertain. The TCR originated in an adult in good health. The CDR3 sequence: CASSEGTYEQYF. In nucleotides, the CDR3 is TGTGCCAGCAGTGAAGGGACCTACGAGCAGTACTTC.